Presented here are 18 T cell receptor beta chains from one specimen sequenced in a study of cytomegalovirus exposure and HLA in healthy donors. The PCR made use of 60 Vbeta and 13 Jbeta primers. Generated by immunoSEQ multiplex PCR, the TCRdb table keeps only in-frame clones and is missing some. The sample lists 50,000 to 60,000 clones, around 78% occurring once. Sequenced material: PBMCs. These receptors all stem from a female donor in good health and CMV-seronegative.

The chain couples TRBV7-9 to TRBJ1-4, with a tentative D call TRBD1 (5 bases). The CDR3 runs to 15 residues. V was trimmed by 1 base and J by 8 bases, leaving 14 bases between them. Germline-derived CDR1 and CDR2 are SEHNR and FQNEAQ (reference sequence). CDR3 in amino acids: CASSLVGGGEEKLFF. The CDR3 nucleotides are TGTGCCAGCAGCTTAGTGGGCGGGGGAGAGGAAAAACTGTTTTTT.

The chain is built from TRBV29-1 and TRBJ1-1, with a possible D match to TRBD1 (5 bases). In germline, CDR1 is SQVTM, CDR2 ANQGSEA. V shed 3 bases and J shed 3 bases, with 11 bases lying between them. The CDR3 loop spans 13 amino acids. The CDR3 sequence is CSVDGGSDTEAFF. CDR3 bases: TGCAGCGTTGATGGGGGGTCCGACACTGAAGCTTTCTTT.

The chain recombines TRBV4-1 with TRBJ1-2; D is ambiguous. The V end was cut by 0 bases, the J end by 10 bases, with 9 bases between. The CDR3 is made up of 12 amino acids. CDR1 and CDR2 (germline): MGHRA, YSYEKL. The CDR3 here is CASSQDSRTYTF. CDR3 DNA: TGCGCCAGCAGCCAAGATAGCCGTACCTACACCTTC.

The chain uses TRBV27 and TRBJ2-7; 7 positions agree with TRBD2. V was clipped by 3 bases and J by 0 bases; unmatched bases: 5. Germline V gene lookup returns CDR1 MNHEY and CDR2 SMNVEV (reference sequence). There are 15 residues in the CDR3. The DNA for the CDR3 is TGTGCCAGCAGTTTCGGCGGGGGAATCTCCTACGAGCAGTACTTC. Translating it yields CASSFGGGISYEQYF.

The rearrangement uses TRBV14 and TRBJ1-3; D gene ambiguous. The CDR3 spans 15 residues. V lost 4 bases to trimming and J lost 2 bases, with 12 bases between them. Germline V lookup: CDR1 SGHDN, CDR2 FVKESK. The CDR3 is CASSPRREPGNTIYF. The DNA for the CDR3 is TGTGCCAGCAGCCCCAGACGGGAGCCTGGAAACACCATATATTTT.

This chain links TRBV4-2 with TRBJ1-1; TRBD1 aligns across 8 bases. Looked up from germline, CDR1 is LGHNA and CDR2 is YNFKEQ. Trimming cost V 2 bases and J 5 bases; bases outside gene matches: 7. The CDR3 has 15 amino acids. Here the CDR3 reads CASSQTGGGFTEAFF. CDR3 in DNA: TGTGCCAGCAGCCAAACAGGGGGAGGATTTACTGAAGCTTTCTTT.

CDR3 sequence (DNA): TGTGCCAGCAGCACCAGGACAGCCCCCTACGAGCAGTACTTC. Translating gives CASSTRTAPYEQYF. The chain couples TRBV7-9 to TRBJ2-5; TRBD1 might be the D (6 bases). The J call may be in error: the DNA end matches TRBJ2-7 better. The CDR3 loop spans 14 amino acids. Germline-derived CDR1 and CDR2 are SEHNR and FQNEAQ (reference sequence).

A word on this clone: Other DNA sequences in the same sample also yield this CDR3. The chain has TRBV9 and TRBJ2-5; tentative D call: TRBD2 (6 bases). Germline V gene lookup returns CDR1 SGDLS and CDR2 YYNGEE. CDR3 length equals 17 residues. The germline V and J ends were trimmed by 2 bases and 2 bases, with 19 bases remaining between them. The CDR3: CASSVGPGTWGQETQYF. In DNA, the CDR3 is TGTGCCAGCAGCGTGGGTCCCGGGACTTGGGGTCAAGAGACCCAGTACTTC.

The chain joins TRBV2 to TRBJ1-5; 7 bases line up with TRBD1. V dropped 4 bases and J dropped 4; count of bases not matched to a gene: 4. This CDR3 region has 14 residues. Per the germline V gene, CDR1 is SNHLY and CDR2 is FYNNEI. The CDR3 DNA sequence: TGTGCCAGCAGTGTGGGACAGTCTAATCAGCCCCAGCATTTT. Its protein is CASSVGQSNQPQHF. The full variable domain, completed using reference TRBV2 and TRBJ1-5, is EPEVTQTPSHQVTQMGQEVILRCVPISNHLYFYWYRQILGQKVEFLVSFYNNEISEKSEIFDDQFSVERPDGSNFTLKIRSTKLEDSAMYFCASSVGQSNQPQHFGDGTRLSIL.

V and J are TRBV6-6 and TRBJ1-2; possibly TRBD1 for D (6 bases). CDR3 length: 14 residues. The V gene lost 8 bases and the J gene lost 4 bases, with 17 bases spanning the gap. Germline V lookup: CDR1 MNHNY, CDR2 SVGAGI (reference sequence). CDR3 in DNA: TGTGCCAGCGGACAGCTAGGCCCATCCTATGGCTACACCTTC. Translated: CASGQLGPSYGYTF.

As for this clone: At the DNA level, this CDR3 is encoded by other sequences in the same sample as well. The rearrangement links TRBV7-3 to TRBJ2-2; D is possibly TRBD1 (6 bases). Germline V gives CDR1 SGHTA, CDR2 FQGTGA. The CDR3 contains 15 residues. The germline V and J ends were trimmed by 1 base and 1 base, with 7 bases remaining between them. The CDR3 nucleotides are TGTGCCAGCAGCTTAATGGGACAGAACACCGGGGAGCTGTTTTTT. Translated, it gives CASSLMGQNTGELFF. Combining the CDR3 with reference TRBV7-3 and TRBJ2-2 gives the whole variable domain GAGVSQTPSNKVTEKGKYVELRCDPISGHTALYWYRQSLGQGPEFLIYFQGTGAADDSGLPNDRFFAVRPEGSVSTLKIQRTERGDSAVYLCASSLMGQNTGELFFGEGSRLTVL.

This clone was seen once. The chain employs TRBV18 and TRBJ2-3; D not resolved. Trimming pared 3 bases from V and 0 bases from J, leaving 7 bases between. Germline CDR1 KGHSH, CDR2 LQKENI. The CDR3 is 14 amino acids. Here the CDR3 reads CASSPASSTDTQYF. Written as DNA, the CDR3 is TGTGCCAGCTCACCGGCCTCTAGCACAGATACGCAGTATTTT.

V is TRBV19 and J is TRBJ1-2; 7 positions agree with TRBD1. J lost 4 bases, V lost 5 bases, and 4 bases had no gene match. The V gene's germline CDR1 is LNHDA and CDR2 SQIVND (reference sequence). The CDR3 runs to 13 residues. In DNA, the CDR3 is TGTGCCAGTAGTCCTAGGACAGGCTATGGCTACACCTTC. This codes for CASSPRTGYGYTF.

There are a few counts of this clone. V gene TRBV25-1 combines with J gene TRBJ2-4, with TRBD1 matching over 8 bases. Losses at the gene ends were 4 bases for V and 8 bases for J; bases not matched to a gene: 7. Germline CDR1 reads MGHDK; CDR2 reads SYGVNS. The CDR3 is 14 amino acids. CDR3: CASSGRTGGDIQYF. The CDR3 DNA reads TGTGCCAGCAGTGGCCGAACAGGGGGTGACATTCAGTACTTC.

V is TRBV15 and J is TRBJ2-1; 10 bases fit TRBD2. This CDR3 region has 16 residues. Per the germline V gene, CDR1 is LNHNV and CDR2 is YYDKDF (reference sequence). Trimming removed 3 bases from V and 3 bases from J; junction bases left unmatched: 5. The CDR3 loop reads CATSSPRTSGYNEQFF. The CDR3 DNA sequence: TGTGCCACCAGCAGCCCGCGGACTAGCGGCTACAATGAGCAGTTCTTC.

The CDR3 coding sequence is TGCGCCAGCAGCCAAGATCCCGGGACTAACTATGGCTACACCTTC. This gives the protein CASSQDPGTNYGYTF. The chain is built from TRBV4-1 and TRBJ1-2; D unresolved. The CDR3 spans 15 residues. The V end lost 0 bases, the J end lost 0 bases, and 8 bases lay between the germline ends. Germline CDR1 MGHRA, CDR2 YSYEKL.

This clone was seen a few times. The rearrangement uses TRBV19 and TRBJ1-3; 7 bases line up with TRBD1. Germline lookup yields CDR1 LNHDA and CDR2 SQIVND (reference sequence). This CDR3 comprises 16 residues. The J segment lost 0 bases and the V segment lost 5 bases, leaving 7 bases of the junction unmatched. CDR3 bases: TGTGCCAGTAGTCCCCAGGGGACAGTCTCTGGAAACACCATATATTTT. The encoded protein is CASSPQGTVSGNTIYF.

The chain combines TRBV27 with TRBJ1-6; possibly TRBD1 for D (5 bases). Germline assignment: CDR1 MNHEY and CDR2 SMNVEV (reference sequence). V lost 6 bases to trimming and J lost 5 bases, with 14 bases between them. This CDR3 comprises 15 residues. The CDR3 region is CASRGGVWNNSPLHF. CDR3 bases: TGTGCCAGCAGGGGAGGGGTTTGGAATAATTCACCCCTCCACTTT.